Following are 28 T cell receptor beta chains from one sample sequenced in a study of blood T cell repertoires in COVID-19. Libraries were prepared by immunoSEQ multiplex PCR; TCRdb keeps only in-frame clonotypes and omits some of them. The sample records 160,000 or so clones, about 85% being singletons. The source material was peripheral blood. These receptors all stem from a woman in her seventies with acute or convalescent COVID-19.

CDR3: CASSEVSSGGYTF. The DNA for the CDR3 is TGTGCCAGCAGCGAGGTCTCCTCGGGTGGCTACACCTTC. The chain recombines TRBV5-4 with TRBJ1-2, with unresolved D. CDR3 length: 13 amino acids. In germline, CDR1 is SGHNT, CDR2 YYREEE (reference sequence). Trimming removed 4 bases at V and 7 bases at J, with 14 bases between. The full variable domain, its missing parts supplied by reference TRBV5-4 and TRBJ1-2, is ETGVTQSPTHLIKTRGQQVTLRCSSQSGHNTVSWYQQALGQGPQFIFQYYREEENGRGNFPPRFSGLQFPNYSSELNVNALELDDSALYLCASSEVSSGGYTFGSGTRLTVV.

The genes are TRBV7-8 and TRBJ1-5, with D unresolved. The CDR3 covers 17 residues. Germline loops: CDR1 SGHVS, CDR2 FQNEAQ. V lost 5 bases and J lost 3, with 20 bases in between. For the CDR3, the DNA is TGTGCCAGCAGCGCCCTAGCCGGGTCAAGGGACAATCAGCCCCAGCATTTT. Its translation: CASSALAGSRDNQPQHF. The whole variable domain, filled in from reference TRBV7-8 and TRBJ1-5, reads GAGVSQSPRYKVAKRGQDVALRCDPISGHVSLFWYQQALGQGPEFLTYFQNEAQLDKSGLPSDRFFAERPEGSVSTLKIQRTQQEDSAVYLCASSALAGSRDNQPQHFGDGTRLSIL.

The chain couples TRBV7-9 to TRBJ1-4, with TRBD1 identical over 12 bases. Per the germline V gene, CDR1 is SEHNR and CDR2 is FQNEAQ (reference sequence). CDR3 length equals 16 residues. The trim removed 3 bases at V and 8 bases at J, leaving 7 bases unmatched. CDR3 amino acids: CASSLGQGATREKLFF. The CDR3 region has the DNA TGTGCCAGCAGCTTGGGACAGGGGGCGACAAGGGAAAAACTGTTTTTT.

This clone came up a few times. This chain joins TRBV7-2 and TRBJ1-2; D ambiguous. There are 16 residues in the CDR3. V was shortened by 1 base and J by 2 bases, with 14 bases between the two germline ends. Germline CDR1 SGHTA, CDR2 FQGNSA. The CDR3 loop is CASSLVSAGLNYGYTF. In nucleotides, the CDR3 is TGTGCCAGCAGCTTAGTCTCGGCAGGACTCAACTATGGCTACACCTTC.

The chain joins TRBV5-6 to TRBJ1-1, with D uncertain. The germline V gene has CDR1 SGHDT and CDR2 YYEEEE. This CDR3 has 13 amino acids. The V end lost 2 bases, the J end lost 2 bases, and 7 bases lay between the germline ends. DNA of the CDR3: TGTGCCAGCAGCTTCCGGGAAAACACTGAAGCTTTCTTT. Its translation: CASSFRENTEAFF.

The chain has TRBV30 and TRBJ1-1, with 7 bases identical to TRBD1. CDR3 length: 14 residues. Germline values: CDR1 GTSNPN, CDR2 SVGIG (reference sequence). Trimming cost V 3 bases and J 6 bases; bases outside gene matches: 10. Written as DNA, the CDR3 is TGTGCCTGGAGGAATCAGGGGGGTGGTCCTGAAGCTTTCTTT. Amino acid sequence: CAWRNQGGGPEAFF.

J is TRBJ1-4 and V is TRBV6-6; TRBD1 aligns across 9 bases. CDR1 MNHNY and CDR2 SVGAGI come from the germline V gene (reference sequence). The CDR3 is made up of 15 amino acids. Trimming cost V 1 base and J 7 bases; bases outside gene matches: 4. The CDR3 nucleotides are TGTGCCAGCAGTTACTGGGACAGGGTGGGTGAAAAACTGTTTTTT. Translation: CASSYWDRVGEKLFF.

This sequence joins TRBV13 and TRBJ1-6, with D uncertain. Looked up from germline, CDR1 is PRHDT and CDR2 is FYEKMQ (reference sequence). This CDR3 is 15 amino acids long. Trimming took off 2 bases at V and 8 bases at J, with 13 bases between the two ends. The CDR3 DNA reads as TGTGCCAGCAGCTTAAGGCACTCCGGGGATTCACCCCTCCACTTT. As protein: CASSLRHSGDSPLHF.

The chain recombines TRBV5-6 with TRBJ1-4; D might be TRBD1 (5 bases). There are 14 residues in the CDR3. From germline, CDR1 is SGHDT and CDR2 YYEEEE. V was clipped by 5 bases and J by 4 bases, with 12 bases between them. CDR3 region: CASRLRGLNEKLFF. The DNA of the CDR3 is TGTGCCAGCAGGTTGAGGGGCCTTAATGAAAAACTGTTTTTT.

This rearrangement joins TRBV25-1 to TRBJ1-1; 10 bases fit TRBD1. Trimming removed 4 bases from V and 5 bases from J; junction bases left unmatched: 13. The CDR3 runs to 17 residues. Looked up from germline, CDR1 is MGHDK and CDR2 is SYGVNS. CDR3 residues: CASSAETGGFGLTEAFF. CDR3 in DNA: TGTGCCAGCAGTGCCGAGACAGGGGGCTTCGGTTTAACTGAAGCTTTCTTT.

This clone came up once. As DNA, the CDR3 is TGTGCCAGCAGCCAAGATCGGGTAGCGGGGGGGCCGGGTGAGCAGTTCTTC. The encoded protein is CASSQDRVAGGPGEQFF. J is TRBJ2-1 and V is TRBV4-2; 11 bases align to TRBD2. Germline CDR1 LGHNA, CDR2 YNFKEQ. This CDR3 is built from 17 residues. Unmatched junction bases numbered 10, after V lost 0 bases and J lost 9 bases.

This chain links TRBV6-1 with TRBJ1-3, with D unclear. V was trimmed by 2 bases and J by 2 bases, leaving 19 bases between them. Germline lookup yields CDR1 MNHNS and CDR2 SASEGT. This CDR3 contains 18 residues. This chain's CDR3 is CASSETIWSINAGNTIYF. The CDR3 DNA sequence: TGTGCCAGCAGTGAAACAATCTGGTCGATAAACGCTGGAAACACCATATATTTT.

The V call is TRBV5-4, the J call TRBJ2-7; TRBD1 might be the D (6 bases). The CDR3 covers 14 residues. Per germline, CDR1 SGHNT and CDR2 YYREEE (reference sequence). V lost 2 bases and J lost 6, with 15 bases in between. The CDR3 loop reads CASSLQEKGGEQYF. CDR3 bases: TGTGCCAGCAGCTTACAAGAGAAAGGGGGCGAGCAGTACTTC.

V usage is TRBV11-3 and J usage is TRBJ2-7; TRBD1 agrees at 7 bases. The CDR3 totals 13 residues. V trimming: 4 bases; J trimming: 7 bases; junction bases outside the gene matches: 7. Germline V gives CDR1 SGHNT, CDR2 YENEEA. DNA for the CDR3: TGTGCCAGCAGCTATGAAACAGGGGTAGAGCAGTACTTC. As protein: CASSYETGVEQYF.

V is TRBV27 and J is TRBJ2-3; no definite D call. The CDR3 runs 14 residues. The V end lost 7 bases, the J end lost 3 bases, and 14 bases lay between the germline ends. Looked up from germline, CDR1 is MNHEY and CDR2 is SMNVEV (reference sequence). CDR3 in amino acids: CASKVAALTDTQYF. CDR3 DNA sequence: TGTGCCAGCAAGGTAGCTGCATTAACAGATACGCAGTATTTT.

This chain joins TRBV13 and TRBJ2-7; a possible D gene is TRBD2 (5 bases). This CDR3 is built from 13 residues. Germline V gives CDR1 PRHDT, CDR2 FYEKMQ (reference sequence). Between the trimmed V and J ends, which lost 5 bases and 6 bases, there was a span of 14 bases. CDR3 residues: CASSPVRGFEQYF. In nucleotides, the CDR3 is TGTGCCAGCAGCCCCGTCCGAGGGTTCGAGCAGTACTTC.

The chain joins TRBV10-3 to TRBJ1-4; 8 bases are shared with TRBD1. The CDR3 loop spans 14 amino acids. V shed 3 bases and J 8 bases; nucleotides not matched to a gene: 5. Germline V gives CDR1 ENHRY, CDR2 SYGVKD. CDR3 loop: CAISDPGGMEKLFF. The DNA of the CDR3 is TGTGCCATCAGTGATCCAGGGGGCATGGAAAAACTGTTTTTT.

The chain carries TRBV24-1 and TRBJ1-5; unclear D gene. CDR3 length equals 15 residues. Germline V gene lookup returns CDR1 KGHDR and CDR2 SFDVKD. Trimming left V 3 bases short and J 7 bases short, with 15 bases between. CDR3 sequence: CATSDTNRREQPQHF. The CDR3 DNA sequence: TGTGCCACCAGTGATACGAATCGGCGGGAGCAGCCCCAGCATTTT.

Comments on this clone: Other DNA sequences in this specimen translate into the identical CDR3. The chain carries TRBV6-5 and TRBJ1-4; 8 bases match TRBD1. The CDR3 extends over 14 amino acids. Germline V gene lookup returns CDR1 MNHEY and CDR2 SVGAGI. Trimming cost V 6 bases and J 7 bases; bases outside gene matches: 7. For the CDR3, the DNA is TGTGCCAGCAGCCGGCAGGGGGCGGGTGAAAAACTGTTTTTT. Protein sequence: CASSRQGAGEKLFF.

In this sample, this clone turned up once. The chain links TRBV19 to TRBJ1-2; maybe TRBD1 (6 bases). From germline, CDR1 is LNHDA and CDR2 SQIVND (reference sequence). This CDR3 is built from 14 residues. V shed 6 bases and J shed 2 bases, with 13 bases lying between them. The CDR3 DNA reads as TGTGCCAGTAGACCGTGGACAGAAAACTATGGCTACACCTTC. This translates into CASRPWTENYGYTF. Based on the CDR3 plus reference TRBV19 and TRBJ1-2, the full variable domain is DGGITQSPKYLFRKEGQNVTLSCEQNLNHDAMYWYRQDPGQGLRLIYYSQIVNDFQKGDIAEGYSVSREKKESFPLTVTSAQKNPTAFYLCASRPWTENYGYTFGSGTRLTVV.

V is TRBV18 and J is TRBJ1-1; 8 bases line up with TRBD1. CDR1 is KGHSH, CDR2 LQKENI, per germline. The CDR3 has 15 residues. Germline trimming cut 4 bases from V and 3 bases from J; bases unmatched to any gene: 7. Here the CDR3 reads CASSLSSTGDTEAFF. The CDR3 DNA sequence: TGTGCCAGCTCACTTTCCTCGACAGGGGACACTGAAGCTTTCTTT.

This clone was counted a few times. For the CDR3, the DNA is TGTGCCAGTAGTAGACCCTTCCCGCGGGGGGACGGCAATCAGCCCCAGCATTTT. It specifies CASSRPFPRGDGNQPQHF. The rearrangement joins TRBV19 to TRBJ1-5; tentatively, D is TRBD1 (5 bases). Trimming cost V 4 bases and J 2 bases, with 21 bases left between them. CDR1 and CDR2 from the germline V gene are LNHDA and SQIVND (reference sequence). CDR3 length equals 18 residues.

This sequence joins TRBV4-1 and TRBJ2-1; 12 bases align to TRBD2. V shed 3 bases, J shed 4 bases, and the junction held 7 bases outside the gene matches. CDR1 is MGHRA, CDR2 YSYEKL, per germline. The CDR3 is 17 residues long. CDR3 protein: CASSQGKGLAGYNEQFF. Here the CDR3 DNA reads TGCGCCAGCAGCCAGGGCAAAGGACTAGCGGGGTACAATGAGCAGTTCTTC.

This chain links TRBV7-2 with TRBJ2-1; 12 bases agree with TRBD2. The CDR3 is 16 amino acids. The germline CDR1 and CDR2 sequences are SGHTA and FQGNSA. The J segment lost 6 bases and the V segment lost 4 bases, leaving 7 bases of the junction unmatched. Here the CDR3 DNA reads TGTGCCAGCAGCTCTCGGACTAGCGGGGCCTTCAATGAGCAGTTCTTC. It encodes CASSSRTSGAFNEQFF.

This clone was seen a single time. V and J are TRBV19 and TRBJ1-6; 9 bases line up with TRBD1. The J segment lost 7 bases and the V segment lost 2 bases, leaving 3 bases of the junction unmatched. The CDR3 consists of 15 residues. Germline CDR1 LNHDA, CDR2 SQIVND (reference sequence). The CDR3 sequence: CASSIPDRGNSPLHF. In DNA form, the CDR3 reads TGTGCCAGTAGTATACCCGACAGGGGGAATTCACCCCTCCACTTT.

This CDR3 reads CASSYEGDYMNTEAFF. The CDR3 nucleotides read TGTGCCAGCAGTTACGAGGGGGACTACATGAACACTGAAGCTTTCTTT. V gene TRBV6-5 combines with J gene TRBJ1-1; a weak D match, TRBD1 (6 bases). CDR1 and CDR2 (germline): MNHEY, SVGAGI. The ends were cut back, 2 bases at V and 0 bases at J, with 13 bases in the middle. CDR3 size: 16 residues.

The CDR3 DNA reads as TGTGCCAGCAGCCAATATAAGATACAGGGGGGAGGGTCTAAAGCTTTCTTT. Translating it yields CASSQYKIQGGGSKAFF. The J gene is TRBJ1-1, the V gene TRBV4-2, with TRBD1 matching over 8 bases. CDR3 length equals 17 residues. CDR1 and CDR2 (germline): LGHNA, YNFKEQ. V was clipped by 2 bases and J by 9 bases; unmatched bases: 17.

This chain connects TRBV28 to TRBJ2-7, with a weak D call TRBD2 (6 bases). CDR3 length: 14 amino acids. Germline lookup yields CDR1 MDHEN and CDR2 SYDVKM. Trimming cost V 3 bases and J 0 bases, with 9 bases left between them. The CDR3 sequence: CASSFGGNSYEQYV. The CDR3 nucleotides are TGTGCCAGCAGTTTTGGGGGGAACTCCTACGAGCAGTACGTC.